The source of this T cell receptor (beta chain) is a study of shared clonotypes between healthy human individuals. This CDR3 is 15 amino acids long. Germline CDR1 and CDR2: MGHRA and YSYEKL. V was shortened by 1 base and J by 0 bases, with 7 bases between the two germline ends. Only CD45RO-negative cells positively selected for CCR7 counted as naive CD8 cells, so terminally differentiated effector memory CD45RA+ cells were excluded. Per the original data handling: Quality scores were absent from the junction-only immunoSEQ sequences, so filtering differed. Profiled with immunoSEQ multiplex PCR; TCRdb holds only in-frame clones, not every one. V, J and clone size derive from that table, while D and trimming were established from the DNA sequence. Of 1.5 million to 2.5 million clones in the sample, around 96% were seen once.

The clonotype was recovered from a man younger than 35 in good health. The sequenced sample was naive CD8+ T cells sorted from blood. The genes are TRBV4-1 and TRBJ1-3; D gene uncertain. CDR3 DNA sequence: TGCGCCAGCAGCCAAGCTCCGGTCTCTGGAAACACCATATATTTT. This translates into CASSQAPVSGNTIYF.